Detailed here is one T cell receptor beta chain. Other DNA sequences in this specimen translate into the identical CDR3. Though nominally healthy at sampling, donors likely had unrecorded immune exposures. This sample was taken from a study of cytomegalovirus exposure and HLA in healthy donors. This CDR3 has 14 residues. Germline V gene data show CDR1 as SEHNR and CDR2 as FQNEAQ (reference sequence). V was shortened by 4 bases and J by 1 base, with 10 bases between the two germline ends. PCR primers comprised 60 Vbeta and 13 Jbeta primers. Sequenced by immunoSEQ multiplex PCR; TCRdb stores in-frame clones only, minus some. The data show roughly 120,000 clones, more than 65% seen once.

The chain combines TRBV7-9 with TRBJ1-2; unclear D gene. Source material: PBMCs. The source of this sequence is a young woman in good health and CMV-seropositive. The CDR3 here is CASSSGTVNYGYTF. DNA for the CDR3: TGTGCCAGCAGCTCAGGAACAGTTAACTATGGCTACACCTTC.